The 23 T cell receptor beta chains reported below all come from one sample, sequenced in a study of T cell responses to AZD1222 COVID-19 vaccine. Method: immunoSEQ multiplex PCR; TCRdb's copy keeps in-frame clones and lacks some. The sample carries 120,000 or so clones, 85% to 90% recorded once. Sequencing used peripheral blood, obtained on day 0 of AZD1222 vaccination. The receptors here all came from an adult in good health.

The CDR3 here is CASSAAGTSRPLFF. Written as DNA, the CDR3 is TGTGCCAGCAGCGCCGCAGGGACGTCCAGGCCCCTGTTTTTT. The chain joins TRBV9 to TRBJ2-2; D tentatively reads TRBD1 or TRBD2 (5 bases each). The germline V and J ends were trimmed by 3 bases and 14 bases, with 20 bases remaining between them. The CDR3 extends over 14 amino acids. The germline V gene encodes CDR1 SGDLS and CDR2 YYNGEE. The full variable domain, with the rest looked up from reference TRBV9 and TRBJ2-2, is DSGVTQTPKHLITATGQRVTLRCSPRSGDLSVYWYQQSLDQGLQFLIQYYNGEERAKGNILERFSAQQFPDLHSELNLSSLELGDSALYFCASSAAGTSRPLFFGEGSRLTVL.

A few counts support this clone. In the same sample, other DNA sequences code for this CDR3. The genes are TRBV7-9 and TRBJ1-5; the D is unclear. CDR3 length: 14 residues. V was clipped by 1 base and J by 1 base, with 5 bases between them. Germline CDR1 and CDR2: SEHNR and FQNEAQ (reference sequence). CDR3 sequence reads: CASSLGASNQPQHF. CDR3 sequence (DNA): TGTGCCAGCAGCTTAGGGGCCAGCAATCAGCCCCAGCATTTT.

The chain is built from TRBV6-1 and TRBJ2-2, with a weak D call TRBD1 (6 bases). Germline values: CDR1 MNHNS, CDR2 SASEGT. V shed 2 bases and J shed 3 bases, with 10 bases lying between them. This CDR3 comprises 15 residues. The CDR3, as DNA: TGTGCCAGCAGTGAATGGTACAGGGACACCGGGGAGCTGTTTTTT. This codes for CASSEWYRDTGELFF.

The CDR3 protein is CASSLPGENEKLFF. Written as DNA, the CDR3 is TGTGCCAGCAGCCTCCCGGGGGAAAATGAAAAACTGTTTTTT. The chain carries TRBV5-6 and TRBJ1-4; a possible D gene is TRBD1 (5 bases). Trimming shortened V by 4 bases and J by 5 bases, and 12 bases separated the two germline ends. This CDR3 comprises 14 residues. Germline V CDR1 and CDR2: SGHDT, YYEEEE. The full variable domain, completed using reference TRBV5-6 and TRBJ1-4, is DAGVTQSPTHLIKTRGQQVTLRCSPKSGHDTVSWYQQALGQGPQFIFQYYEEEERQRGNFPDRFSGHQFPNYSSELNVNALLLGDSALYLCASSLPGENEKLFFGSGTQLSVL.

The chain joins TRBV10-3 to TRBJ2-2; 13 bases align to TRBD2. V lost 6 bases and J lost 7; bases outside the gene matches: 8. This CDR3 region has 16 residues. Germline V gene sequence: CDR1 ENHRY, CDR2 SYGVKD. CDR3 coding DNA: TGTGCCATCAGATCAACTAGCGGGGGGGCAAGCGGGGAGCTGTTTTTT. Translation gives CAIRSTSGGASGELFF.

V gene TRBV3-1 (or the pseudogene TRBV3-2) combines with J gene TRBJ1-2; D is possibly TRBD1 (6 bases). Germline V lookup: CDR1 LGHDT, CDR2 YNNKEL (reference sequence). V was trimmed by 1 base and J by 2 bases, leaving 11 bases between them. The CDR3 loop spans 15 amino acids. The CDR3 here is CASSQVGQPNYGYTF. The CDR3 DNA is TGTGCCAGCAGCCAAGTCGGACAGCCAAACTATGGCTACACCTTC.

This clone was observed a few times. The V and J genes are TRBV2 and TRBJ1-5, with a tentative D call TRBD1 (5 bases). The length of the CDR3 is 14 residues. CDR1 and CDR2 (germline): SNHLY, FYNNEI. The V end was cut by 4 bases, the J end by 2 bases, with 9 bases between. CDR3 region: CASSGGDGNQPQHF. CDR3 DNA: TGTGCCAGCAGTGGGGGGGACGGCAATCAGCCCCAGCATTTT.

J is TRBJ1-3 and V is TRBV11-1, with 7 bases aligning to TRBD1. J gave up 0 bases and V 4 bases, and 6 bases lay outside the gene matches. Germline assignment: CDR1 SGHAT and CDR2 FQDESV (reference sequence). This CDR3 spans 16 amino acids. The CDR3 DNA reads as TGTGCCAGCAGCTGGGGGACAGCACGCTCTGGAAACACCATATATTTT. Residues: CASSWGTARSGNTIYF.

The CDR3 loop reads CASSGPADILTSGANVLTF. The CDR3, as DNA: TGTGCCAGTAGCGGCCCCGCGGACATCCTAACCTCTGGGGCCAACGTCCTGACTTTC. V is TRBV19 and J is TRBJ2-6; a weak D match, TRBD1 (5 bases). V lost 6 bases and J 0 bases, leaving 21 bases between the germline ends. Germline lookup yields CDR1 LNHDA and CDR2 SQIVND (reference sequence). The CDR3 is 19 amino acids.

This clone appeared once. This chain connects TRBV4-3 to TRBJ1-1; 7 bases agree with TRBD1. Trimming took 0 bases from V and 1 from J; bases not matched to a gene: 8. The germline V gene has CDR1 LGHNA and CDR2 YSLEER. The CDR3 loop spans 17 amino acids. In DNA, the CDR3 is TGCGCCAGCAGCCAAGATAGGGGGCTTGTTGAGAACACTGAAGCTTTCTTT. Residues: CASSQDRGLVENTEAFF.

This clone was counted between two and nine times. The J gene is TRBJ1-2, the V gene TRBV7-2; D perhaps matches TRBD1 (6 bases). V lost 7 bases and J lost 0, with 15 bases in between. The CDR3 covers 15 residues. Per the germline V gene, CDR1 is SGHTA and CDR2 is FQGNSA. In nucleotides, the CDR3 is TGTGCCAGCACCGTTAAGGGGGGGTCTAACTATGGCTACACCTTC. Translating gives CASTVKGGSNYGYTF.

The CDR3 DNA reads TGTGCCAGCAGCTTAGGGACCGGGACAGGTGGGGACACCGGGGAGCTGTTTTTT. Its translation is CASSLGTGTGGDTGELFF. The chain recombines TRBV7-6 with TRBJ2-2, with 8 bases matching TRBD1. This CDR3 has 18 residues. The J segment lost 3 bases and the V segment lost 1 base, leaving 10 bases of the junction unmatched. CDR1 and CDR2 (germline): SGHVS, FNYEAQ.

The gene calls are TRBV7-3 and TRBJ1-2, with D possibly TRBD1 on 6 matching bases. Trimming shortened V by 1 base and J by 4 bases, and 13 bases separated the two germline ends. This CDR3 spans 15 amino acids. The germline CDR1 and CDR2 sequences are SGHTA and FQGTGA. The CDR3: CASSLIGGMSYGYTF. The CDR3 DNA reads as TGTGCCAGCAGCTTAATCGGGGGCATGAGCTATGGCTACACCTTC. The entire variable domain, with the rest obtained from reference TRBV7-3 and TRBJ1-2, is as follows: GAGVSQTPSNKVTEKGKYVELRCDPISGHTALYWYRQSLGQGPEFLIYFQGTGAADDSGLPNDRFFAVRPEGSVSTLKIQRTERGDSAVYLCASSLIGGMSYGYTFGSGTRLTVV.

The rearrangement links TRBV9 to TRBJ2-7, with 11 bases that match TRBD1. This CDR3 has 16 amino acids. V shed 3 bases, J shed 6 bases, and the junction held 11 bases outside the gene matches. The V gene's germline CDR1 is SGDLS and CDR2 YYNGEE. CDR3 coding DNA: TGTGCCAGCAGCGCCTCCCCGGACAGGGGGCTAGGCGAGCAGTACTTC. It is translated as CASSASPDRGLGEQYF.

The rearrangement links TRBV6-4 to TRBJ1-2; D is perhaps TRBD1 (5 bases). Germline CDR1 MRHNA, CDR2 SNTAGT. CDR3 size: 15 residues. Trimming took off 7 bases at V and 4 bases at J, with 19 bases between the two ends. As DNA, the CDR3 is TGTGCCAGCACCCCTGGACACGGAATTTTCTATGGCTACACCTTC. Amino acid sequence: CASTPGHGIFYGYTF.

The chain joins TRBV7-2 to TRBJ1-3, with D possibly TRBD1 on 5 matching bases. The V gene's germline CDR1 is SGHTA and CDR2 FQGNSA. The CDR3 runs 15 residues. Trimming stripped 1 base from V and 7 bases from J, with 14 bases between. The CDR3 DNA reads TGTGCCAGCAGCTTAGAAGGGGCCCATCGTAACACCATATATTTT. Translating gives CASSLEGAHRNTIYF.

This chain uses TRBV10-3 with TRBJ1-2, with D possibly TRBD1 on 5 matching bases. The V end was cut by 5 bases, the J end by 5 bases, with 15 bases between. Germline-derived CDR1 and CDR2 are ENHRY and SYGVKD. There are 14 residues in the CDR3. CDR3 bases: TGTGCCATCAGTCCGACAGAACCAAGGTATGGCTACACCTTC. It encodes CAISPTEPRYGYTF.

The chain is built from TRBV19 and TRBJ2-3; 7 nucleotides align to TRBD2. Germline CDR1 and CDR2: LNHDA and SQIVND (reference sequence). The CDR3 is 14 residues long. The junction had 1 base not matched to a gene; V was cut back by 1 base and J by 3 bases. The CDR3: CASSIAGGTDTQYF. In nucleotides, the CDR3 is TGTGCCAGTAGTATAGCGGGAGGAACAGATACGCAGTATTTT.

The V call is TRBV6-2 or TRBV6-3, the J call TRBJ1-1, with D perhaps matching TRBD1 (6 bases). The germline gives CDR1 MNHEY, CDR2 SVGEGT. Between the trimmed V and J ends, which lost 0 bases and 4 bases, there was a span of 12 bases. This CDR3 comprises 15 residues. The CDR3 spells CASSYSIQGLTEAFF. The CDR3 nucleotides are TGTGCCAGCAGTTACTCGATTCAGGGGCTCACTGAAGCTTTCTTT.

The CDR3 DNA is TGTGCCAGCACCCCCCGGTGGGACGGTGCTTTAACAGATACGCAGTATTTT. Translated, it gives CASTPRWDGALTDTQYF. J is TRBJ2-3 and V is TRBV7-8; either TRBD1 or TRBD2 may supply D (5 bases each). V was shortened by 7 bases and J by 3 bases, with 23 bases between the two germline ends. The CDR3 consists of 17 residues. Germline CDR1 is SGHVS and CDR2 is FQNEAQ.

The chain employs TRBV18 and TRBJ2-7; unclear D gene. This CDR3 is 14 amino acids long. CDR1 and CDR2 from the germline V gene are KGHSH and LQKENI. Trimming took off 3 bases at V and 0 bases at J, with 9 bases between the two ends. CDR3: CASSPGGSSYEQYF. The CDR3 DNA reads as TGTGCCAGCTCACCGGGCGGAAGCTCCTACGAGCAGTACTTC. Filled out from reference TRBV18 and TRBJ2-7, the complete variable domain reads NAGVMQNPRHLVRRRGQEARLRCSPMKGHSHVYWYRQLPEEGLKFMVYLQKENIIDESGMPKERFSAEFPKEGPSILRIQQVVRGDSAAYFCASSPGGSSYEQYFGPGTRLTVT.

This clone was counted only a few times. J is TRBJ2-1 and V is TRBV9; possibly TRBD1 or TRBD2 for D (6 bases each). V lost 0 bases and J 12 bases, leaving 13 bases between the germline ends. The CDR3 runs 13 residues. Germline CDR1 and CDR2: SGDLS and YYNGEE. CDR3 loop: CASSVVGGGRQFF. The CDR3, as DNA: TGTGCCAGCAGCGTAGTAGGGGGAGGTAGGCAGTTCTTC.

As for this clone: The sample carries other DNA sequences with the same CDR3. V gene TRBV27 combines with J gene TRBJ2-5, with D uncertain. CDR1 MNHEY and CDR2 SMNVEV come from the germline V gene (reference sequence). This CDR3 contains 13 residues. V dropped 6 bases and J dropped 0 bases, with 8 bases sitting between them. CDR3 amino acids: CASSLLYQETQYF. CDR3 in DNA: TGTGCCAGCAGCCTCTTGTACCAAGAGACCCAGTACTTC.